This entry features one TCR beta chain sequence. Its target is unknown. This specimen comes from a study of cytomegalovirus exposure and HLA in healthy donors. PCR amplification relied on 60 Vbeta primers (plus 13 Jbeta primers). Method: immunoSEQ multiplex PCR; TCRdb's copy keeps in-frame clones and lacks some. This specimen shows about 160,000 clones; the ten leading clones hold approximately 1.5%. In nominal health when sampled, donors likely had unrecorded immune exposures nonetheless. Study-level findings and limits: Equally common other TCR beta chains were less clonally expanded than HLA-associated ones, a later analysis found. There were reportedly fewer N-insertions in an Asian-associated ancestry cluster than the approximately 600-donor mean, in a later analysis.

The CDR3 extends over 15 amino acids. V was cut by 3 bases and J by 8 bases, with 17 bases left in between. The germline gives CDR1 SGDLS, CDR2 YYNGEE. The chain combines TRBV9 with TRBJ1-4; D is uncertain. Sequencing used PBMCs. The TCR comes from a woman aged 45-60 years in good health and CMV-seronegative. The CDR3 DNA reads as TGTGCCAGCAGCGCCGTACCGGGGTCTGCGGAAAAACTGTTTTTT. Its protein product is CASSAVPGSAEKLFF.